The source of this T cell receptor beta chain is a study of blood T cell repertoires in COVID-19. Study-wide background: Acute-phase and convalescent COVID-19 samples originated in the United States, Italy and Spain. T cells, B-cell-depleted T cells, or PBMCs provided the cDNA or gDNA that served as material.

Germline V gene lookup returns CDR1 MNHNS and CDR2 SASEGT. V was shortened by 2 bases and J by 7 bases, with 6 bases between the two germline ends. The CDR3 loop spans 13 amino acids. Original data processing: Amplification of reference gene primers provided the estimated nucleated cell counts. Profiled with immunoSEQ multiplex PCR; TCRdb holds only in-frame clones, not every one. D and trimming were read from the DNA, whereas the V and J calls and clone size are those reported in that table. This table has about 270,000 clones, under 90% appearing once. The sequencing sample was made of peripheral blood. The J gene is TRBJ1-6, the V gene TRBV6-1; no definite D call. The source of this sequence is a human donor in a cohort sampled during active COVID-19. The CDR3 coding sequence is TGTGCCAGCAGTGAAATCAGAAATTCACCCCTCCACTTT. This gives the protein CASSEIRNSPLHF.